This TCR beta chain was obtained from a study of blood T cell repertoires in COVID-19. Study details: The United States, Italy and Spain provided the acute and convalescent COVID-19 samples.

This clone was observed a handful of times. The germline CDR1 and CDR2 sequences are ENHRY and SYGVKD. V lost 6 bases, J lost 9 bases, and 6 bases stayed unmatched. This CDR3 is built from 13 residues. Original handling: Researchers report that nucleated cell counts were estimated from reference gene primer amplification. Libraries were prepared by immunoSEQ multiplex PCR; TCRdb keeps only in-frame clonotypes and omits some of them. V and J calls and clone size are given by that table; D and trimming were obtained from the DNA. The data contain under 95,000 clones, 70% to 80% of them seen just once; the ten biggest clones take up more than 5%.

This chain joins TRBV10-3 and TRBJ2-1, with 9 bases matching TRBD1. The TCR originated in a man between 50 and 59 years old with active or convalescent COVID-19. Specimen: peripheral blood. CDR3: CAIRLDRGPEQFF. The CDR3 coding sequence is TGTGCCATCAGGCTGGACAGGGGCCCTGAGCAGTTCTTC.